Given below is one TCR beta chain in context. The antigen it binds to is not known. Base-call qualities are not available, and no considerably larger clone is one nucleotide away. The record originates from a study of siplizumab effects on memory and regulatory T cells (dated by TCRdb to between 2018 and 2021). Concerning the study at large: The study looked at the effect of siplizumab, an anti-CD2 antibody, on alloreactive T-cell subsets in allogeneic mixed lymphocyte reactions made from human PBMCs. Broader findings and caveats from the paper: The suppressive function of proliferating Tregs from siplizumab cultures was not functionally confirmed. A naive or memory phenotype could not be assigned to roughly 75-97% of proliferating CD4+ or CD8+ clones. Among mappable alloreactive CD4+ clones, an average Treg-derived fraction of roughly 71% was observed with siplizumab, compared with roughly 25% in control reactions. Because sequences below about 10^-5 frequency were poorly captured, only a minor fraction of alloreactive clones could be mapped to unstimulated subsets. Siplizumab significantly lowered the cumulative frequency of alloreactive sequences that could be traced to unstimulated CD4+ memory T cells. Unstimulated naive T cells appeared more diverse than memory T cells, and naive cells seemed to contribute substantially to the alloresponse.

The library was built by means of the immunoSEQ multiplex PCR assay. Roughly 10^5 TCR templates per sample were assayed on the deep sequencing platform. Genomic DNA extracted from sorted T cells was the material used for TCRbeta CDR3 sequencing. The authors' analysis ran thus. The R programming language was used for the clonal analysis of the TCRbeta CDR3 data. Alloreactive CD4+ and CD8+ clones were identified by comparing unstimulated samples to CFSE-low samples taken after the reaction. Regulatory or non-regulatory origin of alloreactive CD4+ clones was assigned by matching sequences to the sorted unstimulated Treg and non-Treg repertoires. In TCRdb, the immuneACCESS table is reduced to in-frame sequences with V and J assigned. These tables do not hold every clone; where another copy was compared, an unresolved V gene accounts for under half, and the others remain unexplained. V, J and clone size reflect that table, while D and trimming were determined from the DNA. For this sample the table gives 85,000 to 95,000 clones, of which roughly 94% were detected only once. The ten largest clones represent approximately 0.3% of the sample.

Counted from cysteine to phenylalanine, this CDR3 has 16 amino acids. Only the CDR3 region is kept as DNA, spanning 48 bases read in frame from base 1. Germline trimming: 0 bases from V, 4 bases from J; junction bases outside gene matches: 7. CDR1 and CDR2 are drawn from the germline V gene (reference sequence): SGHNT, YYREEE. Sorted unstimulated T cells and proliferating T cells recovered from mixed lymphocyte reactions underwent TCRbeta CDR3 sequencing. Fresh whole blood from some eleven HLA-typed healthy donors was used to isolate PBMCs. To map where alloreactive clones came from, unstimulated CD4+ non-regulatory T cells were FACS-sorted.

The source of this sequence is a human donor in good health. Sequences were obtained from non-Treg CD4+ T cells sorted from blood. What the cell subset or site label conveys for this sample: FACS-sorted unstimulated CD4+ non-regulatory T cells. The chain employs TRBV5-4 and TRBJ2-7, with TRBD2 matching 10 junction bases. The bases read TGTGCCAGCAGCTTGGGGACTAGCGGCCTCGGGTACGAGCAGTACTTC. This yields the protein CASSLGTSGLGYEQYF.